This TCR beta chain was sequenced for a study of Graves' ophthalmopathy and Graves' hyperthyroidism. Points from the study as a whole: From stable hyperthyroidism, ophthalmopathy was separated by a 13-signature model with just under 90% sensitivity and roughly 84% specificity.

The CDR3 has 14 amino acids. Trimming left V 3 bases short and J 3 bases short, with 11 bases between. Germline lookup yields CDR1 ENHRY and CDR2 SYGVKD. On this clonotype: Antigen: not known.

Amplification of TCR beta CDR3 regions used RNA transcripts. First-round RT-PCR used HTBI primers; second-round multiplex PCR followed. TCRdb processed the multiplex PCR reads anew with MiXCR; each CDR3 protein has one entry. The table records roughly 500,000 distinct CDR3 sequences, roughly 14% of them present only once. PBMCs stemmed from roughly 9.4 ml of fresh peripheral blood. V usage is TRBV10-3 and J usage is TRBJ1-2; TRBD1 is a possible D gene (5 bases). Sequenced material: blood. This clonotype was sampled from a woman between 25 and 40 years old with Graves' ophthalmopathy. The CDR3 region has the DNA TGTGCCATCAGTGAATCGGGGGGGGACTATGGCTACACCTTC. It yields the protein CAISESGGDYGYTF.